One T cell receptor (beta chain) is described in this entry. Its target is not known. The data stem from a study of human T cells and chemical hapten exposure. Study findings and constraints: DPC sensitization produced no change in TCRs with frequency above 1 in 1000.

The CDR3 consists of 14 residues. The junction had 3 bases not matched to a gene; V was cut back by 7 bases and J by 4 bases. CDR1 and CDR2 (germline): SGHRS, YFSETQ. TCRdb redid the calling of the RACE reads with MiXCR, one entry per CDR3 protein. This table holds roughly 250,000 distinct CDR3 sequences, about 9.4% found once. Time point given: pre-sensitization, week 0. Treatment given: therapeutic diphenylcyclopropenone sensitization with weekly scalp DPC. This TCR was sampled from a middle-aged woman with alopecia areata. Some clones in this sample may be carry-over from other donors' samples. The chain joins TRBV5-1 to TRBJ2-3; 13 bases line up with TRBD2. The sample consisted of whole blood, taken in connection with sensitization to the hapten diphenylcyclopropenone (DPC). CDR3 protein: CASRTSGSSDTQYF. The CDR3 DNA reads TGCGCCAGCCGGACTAGCGGGAGTTCAGATACGCAGTATTTT.